This T cell receptor beta chain was sequenced during a study of healthy donors' naive CD4 and CD8 T cells. Starting from 500 ng of total RNA, TCR libraries were made with linear amplification. Authors' data handling: Sequencing covered some 86,000 rearranged alpha-chain transcripts across four or five healthy donors. TCRdb fed the reads into MiXCR, producing one record per CDR3 protein. In this record, the V and J calls reflect TCRdb's handling and not the investigators' own analysis. The table records roughly 200,000 distinct CDR3 sequences, about 74% of them present only once. Germline assignment: CDR1 SGHKS and CDR2 YYEKEE (reference sequence). CDR3 size: 13 residues. V lost 3 bases and J 2 bases, leaving 9 bases between the germline ends.

Source material: naive CD4+ and CD8+ T cells sorted from blood, pooled from several donors. This sequence was found in a pool of human donors in good health; the sample pools cells from several healthy donors. The chain uses TRBV5-5 and TRBJ2-7, with D uncertain. The CDR3 spells CASSYDDPYEQYF. CDR3 in DNA: TGTGCCAGCAGCTATGACGACCCCTACGAGCAGTACTTC.